The rows below give T cell receptor beta chains drawn from one sample of a study of blood T cell repertoires in COVID-19. The protocol was immunoSEQ multiplex PCR, while the TCRdb copy is restricted to in-frame clones and leaves out a portion. The data show 200,000 or so clones, about 90% seen once. Sequencing was carried out using PBMCs or T cells enriched from blood (not recorded which). These receptors originate from a man aged 25 to 40 who had recovered from COVID-19. CDR3s include the opening cysteine and the closing phenylalanine or tryptophan. A D gene is named only where the DNA matches it firmly. The listing skips clone size in some rows; elsewhere it reads once, few, many or a size class.

J: TRBJ1-3
size: .
D: TRBD1
V: TRBV12-3/TRBV12-4
CDR3: CASRGTGDDIIYF
DNA: TGTGCCAGCAGGGGGACAGGGGATGACATCATATATTTT

J: TRBJ1-3
size: .
D: .
V: TRBV6-5
CDR3: CASSYSTATLRNTIYF
DNA: TGTGCCAGCAGTTACTCGACGGCGACTCTTAGGAACACCATATATTTT

J: TRBJ2-7
size: .
D: TRBD2
V: TRBV5-1
CDR3: CASKELAGGYEQYF
DNA: TGCGCCAGCAAAGAACTAGCGGGGGGCTACGAGCAGTACTTC

J: TRBJ1-2
size: few
D: .
V: TRBV5-1
CDR3: CASSLVVVFGQRNYGYTF
DNA: TGCGCCAGCAGCTTGGTAGTCGTGTTCGGACAGCGAAACTATGGCTACACCTTC

J: TRBJ2-1
size: .
D: .
V: TRBV9
CDR3: CASTPSISLSSYNEQFF
DNA: TGTGCCAGCACCCCTTCTATATCTCTAAGCTCCTACAATGAGCAGTTCTTC

J: TRBJ1-1
size: .
D: .
V: TRBV27
CDR3: CASSLSFGGSTEAFF
DNA: TGTGCCAGCAGTTTGTCCTTCGGGGGAAGCACTGAAGCTTTCTTT

J: TRBJ2-7
size: few
D: .
V: TRBV5-8
CDR3: CASSLGAGTYEQYF
DNA: TGTGCCAGCAGCTTGGGGGCAGGGACCTACGAGCAGTACTTC

J: TRBJ2-7
size: once
D: TRBD1
V: TRBV27
CDR3: CASSLSGGGQGRYEQYF
DNA: TGTGCCAGCAGTTTATCGGGGGGCGGACAGGGAAGATACGAGCAGTACTTC

J: TRBJ2-7
size: .
D: TRBD1
V: TRBV3-1/TRBV3-2
CDR3: CASSQVGDRGREQYF
DNA: TGTGCCAGCAGCCAAGTAGGAGACAGGGGCCGAGAGCAGTACTTC

J: TRBJ1-2
size: .
D: .
V: TRBV6-5
CDR3: CASSYSIRTVNGYTF
DNA: TGTGCCAGCAGTTACTCGATACGGACAGTAAATGGCTACACCTTC

J: TRBJ2-1
size: .
D: TRBD1
V: TRBV27
CDR3: CASSLSGGPYNEQFF
DNA: TGTGCCAGCAGTTTATCAGGGGGCCCCTACAATGAGCAGTTCTTC

J: TRBJ2-3
size: .
D: TRBD2
V: TRBV30
CDR3: CAWSTGGPDTQYF
DNA: TGTGCCTGGAGTACGGGGGGGCCAGATACGCAGTATTTT

J: TRBJ1-6
size: .
D: .
V: TRBV14
CDR3: CASSFRDSYSPLHF
DNA: TGTGCCAGCAGCTTCCGGGACTCCTATTCACCCCTCCACTTT

J: TRBJ2-4
size: .
D: .
V: TRBV7-9
CDR3: CASSLGTANIQYF
DNA: TGTGCCAGCAGCCTCGGGACTGCAAACATTCAGTACTTC

J: TRBJ2-5
size: .
D: TRBD1
V: TRBV2
CDR3: CASGSGQGAWETQYF
DNA: TGTGCCAGCGGATCGGGACAGGGGGCGTGGGAGACCCAGTACTTC

J: TRBJ1-2
size: few
D: .
V: TRBV30
CDR3: CAWTGLDGYTF
DNA: TGTGCCTGGACAGGGTTGGATGGCTACACCTTC

J: TRBJ2-1
size: once
D: .
V: TRBV29-1
CDR3: CSVGGGGGNEQFF
DNA: TGCAGCGTTGGGGGCGGGGGCGGCAATGAGCAGTTCTTC

J: TRBJ2-7
size: .
D: .
V: TRBV9
CDR3: CARPGPGTLYEQYF
DNA: TGTGCCCGACCGGGACCCGGGACACTATACGAGCAGTACTTC

J: TRBJ2-5
size: .
D: .
V: TRBV28
CDR3: CASSNTRPGETQYF
DNA: TGTGCCAGCAGTAACACCAGGCCGGGGGAGACCCAGTACTTC

J: TRBJ1-2
size: .
D: TRBD1
V: TRBV7-8
CDR3: CASSRDSANYGYTF
DNA: TGTGCCAGCAGCCGGGACAGTGCTAACTATGGCTACACCTTC

J: TRBJ1-5
size: .
D: .
V: TRBV6-2/TRBV6-3
CDR3: CASSYGYREVLSNQPQHF
DNA: TGTGCCAGCAGTTACGGGTACAGGGAAGTACTGAGCAATCAGCCCCAGCATTTT

J: TRBJ2-7
size: .
D: .
V: TRBV7-9
CDR3: CASSQAQGHYEQYF
DNA: TGTGCCAGCAGCCAGGCACAGGGTCACTACGAGCAGTACTTC

J: TRBJ1-1
size: .
D: TRBD1
V: TRBV5-1
CDR3: CASSDRQGGWTEAFF
DNA: TGCGCCAGCAGCGACCGACAGGGCGGTTGGACTGAAGCTTTCTTT

J: TRBJ1-2
size: .
D: TRBD1
V: TRBV10-2
CDR3: CASSPGQAAGYTF
DNA: TGCGCCAGCAGCCCCGGACAGGCGGCTGGCTACACCTTC

J: TRBJ1-5
size: once
D: .
V: TRBV2
CDR3: CASSEDLRPQHF
DNA: TGTGCCAGCAGTGAAGATCTTAGGCCCCAGCATTTT

J: TRBJ1-6
size: .
D: TRBD1
V: TRBV9
CDR3: CASSVAGGVNSPLHF
DNA: TGTGCCAGCAGCGTAGCAGGGGGTGTAAATTCACCCCTCCACTTT

J: TRBJ1-5
size: .
D: .
V: TRBV28
CDR3: CASSLQGNNQPQHF
DNA: TGTGCCAGCAGTTTACAGGGGAACAATCAGCCCCAGCATTTT

J: TRBJ1-2
size: .
D: .
V: TRBV6-2/TRBV6-3
CDR3: CASSFPGYYGYTF
DNA: TGTGCCAGCAGTTTCCCAGGGTACTATGGCTACACCTTC

J: TRBJ1-3
size: .
D: .
V: TRBV6-5
CDR3: CASSYRGSSGNTIYF
DNA: TGTGCCAGCAGTTACAGGGGGAGCTCTGGAAACACCATATATTTT

J: TRBJ1-2
size: .
D: .
V: TRBV7-2
CDR3: CASSLRGGPVNYGYTF
DNA: TGTGCCAGCAGCCTCCGGGGGGGTCCCGTAAACTATGGCTACACCTTC

J: TRBJ2-7
size: few
D: .
V: TRBV11-2
CDR3: CASSSGHGNYEQYF
DNA: TGTGCCAGCAGCTCCGGACACGGTAACTACGAGCAGTACTTC

J: TRBJ2-2
size: .
D: .
V: TRBV6-6
CDR3: CASSRDTGGFNTGELFF
DNA: TGTGCCAGCAGTCGGGACACAGGTGGCTTTAACACCGGGGAGCTGTTTTTT

J: TRBJ2-4
size: .
D: .
V: TRBV7-8
CDR3: CASSFHVVRGKNIQYF
DNA: TGTGCCAGCAGCTTTCACGTGGTTCGGGGTAAAAACATTCAGTACTTC

J: TRBJ2-5
size: .
D: .
V: TRBV29-1
CDR3: CSVEDADGRGWETQYF
DNA: TGCAGCGTTGAAGATGCCGACGGGAGAGGGTGGGAGACCCAGTACTTC

J: TRBJ2-3
size: .
D: .
V: TRBV7-3
CDR3: CASREGPSSTDTQYF
DNA: TGTGCCAGCAGGGAGGGGCCTTCTAGCACAGATACGCAGTATTTT

J: TRBJ2-7
size: .
D: TRBD1
V: TRBV28
CDR3: CASSLSRQGADEQYF
DNA: TGTGCCAGCAGTTTATCGCGACAGGGGGCTGACGAGCAGTACTTC

J: TRBJ2-4
size: .
D: .
V: TRBV6-1
CDR3: CASSEVLAGNIQYF
DNA: TGTGCCAGCAGTGAAGTACTAGCCGGTAACATTCAGTACTTC